This T cell receptor (beta chain) came from a study of T cell responses to AZD1222 COVID-19 vaccine. Study information: Investigators merged groups given second doses at roughly 4 or roughly 12 weeks.

CDR1 MNHEY and CDR2 SVGAGI come from the germline V gene. The V end was cut by 7 bases, the J end by 4 bases, with 5 bases between. This CDR3 region has 11 residues. As concerns this clone: What it recognizes is unknown.

Study-wide results and caveats: The donors showed a predominance of white British ancestry and of females, with possible underestimation of clonal diversity. The span of vaccine-associated CD4 TCRs extended across spike, with dominance at 160-218 and 743-854. In all cases, repertoires were sampled only after the peak T cell response.

The assay was immunoSEQ multiplex PCR, and TCRdb's table has in-frame clones only and misses some. The sample holds around 140,000 clones; about nine tenths are singletons and the top ten take 5.5% to 7%. J is TRBJ1-5 and V is TRBV6-5; no reliable D call. The sample here was peripheral blood, taken on day 0 of AZD1222 vaccination. The clonotype was recovered from an adult in good health. The CDR3 DNA is TGTGCCAGCAAGGAGAATCAGCCCCAGCATTTT. It specifies CASKENQPQHF.